This TCR beta chain was captured in a study of T cells after yellow fever vaccination. Study in general: Preparing low-cell-number fractions relied on SMART-Seq v4 Ultra Low Input. Overall study results and limits: Though weaker, the secondary response peaked faster, on day 5 versus 15.

The CDR3 totals 16 residues. Germline V gene data show CDR1 as KGHSH and CDR2 as LQKENI. Trimming pared 2 bases from V and 3 bases from J, leaving 17 bases between. TCRdb used MiXCR to reprocess the 5' RACE reads, holding one entry per CDR3 protein. The sample lists under 150,000 distinct CDR3 sequences, over 7% occurring once. As concerns this clonotype: Its specificity is unknown.

The receptor comes from a man between 25 and 39 years old who received the YFV17D yellow fever vaccine. V gene TRBV18 combines with J gene TRBJ2-7; possible D gene TRBD2, 6 bases. Sequenced here: CD4+ T cells sorted from PBMCs, sampled 5 days after the yellow fever booster vaccination. CDR3 loop: CASSPKGGPVRYEQYF. In nucleotides, the CDR3 is TGTGCCAGCTCACCAAAAGGAGGGCCAGTACGCTACGAGCAGTACTTC. Drawing the rest from reference TRBV18 and TRBJ2-7, the complete variable domain is NAGVMQNPRHLVRRRGQEARLRCSPMKGHSHVYWYRQLPEEGLKFMVYLQKENIIDESGMPKERFSAEFPKEGPSILRIQQVVRGDSAAYFCASSPKGGPVRYEQYFGPGTRLTVT.